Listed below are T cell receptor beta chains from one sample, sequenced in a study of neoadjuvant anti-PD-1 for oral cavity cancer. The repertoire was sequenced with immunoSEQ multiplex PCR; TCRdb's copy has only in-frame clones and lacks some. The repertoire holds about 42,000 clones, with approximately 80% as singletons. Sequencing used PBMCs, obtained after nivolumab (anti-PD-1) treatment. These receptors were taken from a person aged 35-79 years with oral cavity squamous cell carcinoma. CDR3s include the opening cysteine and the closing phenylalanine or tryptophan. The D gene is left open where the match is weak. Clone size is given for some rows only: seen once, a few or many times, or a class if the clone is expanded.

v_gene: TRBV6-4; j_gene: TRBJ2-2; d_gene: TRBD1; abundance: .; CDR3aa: CASRPGTGERTGELFF; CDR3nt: TGTGCCAGCAGGCCCGGGACAGGGGAAAGGACCGGGGAGCTGTTTTTT
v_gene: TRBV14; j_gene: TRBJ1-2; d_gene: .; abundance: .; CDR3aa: CASSQASGPGYTF; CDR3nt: TGTGCCAGCAGCCAAGCATCAGGGCCAGGCTACACCTTC
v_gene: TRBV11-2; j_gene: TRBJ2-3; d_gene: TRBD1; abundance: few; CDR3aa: CASSSDRRGTDTQYF; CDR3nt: TGTGCCAGCAGCTCGGACAGGCGGGGCACAGATACGCAGTATTTT
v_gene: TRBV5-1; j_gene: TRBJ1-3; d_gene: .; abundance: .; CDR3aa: CASHPQGGGNTIYF; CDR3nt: TGCGCCAGCCACCCGCAGGGTGGTGGAAACACCATATATTTT
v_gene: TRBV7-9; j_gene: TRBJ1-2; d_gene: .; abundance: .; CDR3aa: CASSPEGLWTGYTF; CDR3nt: TGTGCCAGCAGCCCCGAGGGGTTGTGGACGGGCTACACCTTC
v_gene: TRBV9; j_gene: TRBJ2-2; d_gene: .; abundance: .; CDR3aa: CASSRRGELFF; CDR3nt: TGTGCCAGTAGCCGCCGTGGGGAGCTGTTTTTT
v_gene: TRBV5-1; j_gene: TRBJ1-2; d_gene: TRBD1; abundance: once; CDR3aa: CASSVVLQGAGGYTF; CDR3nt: TGCGCCAGCAGCGTCGTATTACAGGGGGCGGGAGGCTACACCTTC
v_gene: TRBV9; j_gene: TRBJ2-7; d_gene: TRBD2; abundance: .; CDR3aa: CASSPRGGSESYEQYF; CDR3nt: TGTGCCAGCAGCCCCCGGGGCGGGAGTGAGTCCTACGAGCAGTACTTC
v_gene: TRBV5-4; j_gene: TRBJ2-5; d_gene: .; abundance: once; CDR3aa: CASSFTFHGQETQYF; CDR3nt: TGTGCCAGCAGCTTTACTTTTCACGGACAAGAGACCCAGTACTTC
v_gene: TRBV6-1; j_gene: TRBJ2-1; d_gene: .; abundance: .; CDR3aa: CASSDGQRYNEQFF; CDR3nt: TGTGCCAGCAGTGATGGACAGAGGTACAATGAGCAGTTCTTC
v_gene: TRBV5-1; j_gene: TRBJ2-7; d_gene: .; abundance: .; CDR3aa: CASSLDTPRVVYEQYF; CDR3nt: TGCGCCAGCAGCTTGGATACCCCTAGGGTAGTCTACGAGCAGTACTTC
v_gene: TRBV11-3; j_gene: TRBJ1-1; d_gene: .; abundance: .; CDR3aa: CASSPQGSNTEAFF; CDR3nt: TGTGCCAGCAGCCCACAGGGTTCGAACACTGAAGCTTTCTTT
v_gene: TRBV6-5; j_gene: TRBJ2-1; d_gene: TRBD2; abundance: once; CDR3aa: CASRPSGRANEQFF; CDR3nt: TGTGCCAGCCGCCCGAGCGGGAGGGCAAATGAGCAGTTCTTC
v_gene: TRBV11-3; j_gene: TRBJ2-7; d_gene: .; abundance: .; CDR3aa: CASSLHRGPFTEQYF; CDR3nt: TGTGCCAGCAGCTTGCACCGGGGGCCCTTTACTGAGCAGTACTTC
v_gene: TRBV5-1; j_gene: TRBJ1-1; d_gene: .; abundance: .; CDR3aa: CASSRLRDTGNTEAFF; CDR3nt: TGCGCCAGCAGCCGTCTCCGGGACACCGGGAACACTGAAGCTTTCTTT
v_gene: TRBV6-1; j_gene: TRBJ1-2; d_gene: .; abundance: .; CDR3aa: CASSGTGPRNYGYTF; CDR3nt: TGTGCCAGCAGTGGAACAGGTCCTAGAAACTATGGCTACACCTTC
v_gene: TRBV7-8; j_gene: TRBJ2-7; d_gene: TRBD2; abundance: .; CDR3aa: CASTPSGILHEQYF; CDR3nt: TGTGCCAGCACCCCTAGCGGGATATTACACGAGCAGTACTTC
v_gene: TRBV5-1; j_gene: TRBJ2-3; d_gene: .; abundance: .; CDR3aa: CASSLAKGDTDTQYF; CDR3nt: TGCGCCAGCAGCTTGGCCAAAGGGGACACAGATACGCAGTATTTT
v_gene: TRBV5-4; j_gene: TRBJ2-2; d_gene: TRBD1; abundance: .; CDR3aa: CASSGQGRNTGELFF; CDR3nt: TGTGCCAGCAGCGGACAGGGTAGGAACACCGGGGAGCTGTTTTTT
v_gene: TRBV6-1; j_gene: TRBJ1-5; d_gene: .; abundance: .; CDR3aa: CASSEAFDQPQHF; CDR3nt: TGTGCCAGCAGTGAAGCCTTCGATCAGCCCCAGCATTTT
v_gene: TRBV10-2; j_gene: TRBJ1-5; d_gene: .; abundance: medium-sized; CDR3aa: CASSEQGGSNQPQHF; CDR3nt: TGCGCCAGCAGCGAACAGGGTGGGAGCAATCAGCCCCAGCATTTT
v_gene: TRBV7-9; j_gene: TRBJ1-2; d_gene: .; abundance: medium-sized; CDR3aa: CASSSRAGHRGDVNYGYTF; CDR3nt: TGTGCCAGCAGCTCCCGGGCCGGCCATCGGGGCGATGTTAACTATGGCTACACCTTC
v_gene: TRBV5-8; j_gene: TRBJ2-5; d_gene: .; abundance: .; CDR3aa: CASSSLQGEETQYF; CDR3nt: TGTGCCAGCAGCTCCCTTCAAGGGGAAGAGACCCAGTACTTC